This T cell receptor (beta chain) was sequenced during a study of blood T cell repertoires in COVID-19. Measured with immunoSEQ multiplex PCR; TCRdb has only the in-frame clones, and not every one. The sample has 300,000 to 350,000 clones; roughly nine tenths are singletons. V gave up 6 bases and J gave up 1 base; unmatched junction bases: 14. The CDR3 is 17 residues long. Germline V gene sequence: CDR1 LNHDA, CDR2 SQIVND (reference sequence). The TCR sequence derives from a woman aged 60-70 years with COVID-19, enrolled during active disease. The chain employs TRBV19 and TRBJ1-2, with 7 nucleotides matching TRBD1. The specimen sequenced was peripheral blood. CDR3 protein: CASSPLPGTADNYGYTF. In DNA, the CDR3 is TGTGCCAGTAGCCCACTTCCCGGGACAGCGGATAACTATGGCTACACCTTC.